The clone carrying this TCR beta chain was counted only a few times. This record belongs to a study of T cell responses to AZD1222 COVID-19 vaccine. Produced via immunoSEQ multiplex PCR; TCRdb's table is partial and in-frame only. The profile shows more than 140,000 clones, around 89% of them singletons. The origin of this receptor is an adult in good health. Sample: peripheral blood, taken on day 0 of MenACWY control vaccination.

This CDR3 is CASSYGGSTDTQYF. The CDR3 bases are TGTGCCAGCAGTTACGGGGGAAGCACAGATACGCAGTATTTT. The genes are TRBV6-2 or TRBV6-3 and TRBJ2-3, with D perhaps being TRBD1 or TRBD2 (5 bases each). The CDR3 covers 14 residues. V lost 2 bases to trimming and J lost 0 bases, with 6 bases between them. Germline V gives CDR1 MNHEY, CDR2 SVGEGT.